A single sample gave rise to the 26 T cell receptor beta chains below, sequenced in a study of shared clonotypes between healthy human individuals. Sequenced by immunoSEQ multiplex PCR; TCRdb stores in-frame clones only, minus some. The sample gives around 2.1 million clones, 90% to 97% of which show up once; roughly 0.13% is in the top ten. Sequencing was carried out using naive CD4+ T cells sorted from blood. Subset noted: CD45RA+ positively selected. These receptors were collected from a man aged 18-30 years in good health.

This clone was counted a few times. The V call is TRBV11-2, the J call TRBJ1-6; 7 bases fit TRBD1. Germline-derived CDR1 and CDR2 are SGHAT and FQNNGV. The CDR3 length is 14 residues. Trimming removed 3 bases from V and 8 bases from J; junction bases left unmatched: 4. DNA of the CDR3: TGTGCCAGCAGCTTGGGGACAGTCTATTCACCCCTCCACTTT. This gives the protein CASSLGTVYSPLHF.

V and J are TRBV28 and TRBJ1-2; no reliable D call. The V and J ends lost 5 bases and 2 bases respectively, with 12 bases between them. This CDR3 spans 14 amino acids. In germline, CDR1 is MDHEN, CDR2 SYDVKM. The CDR3 is CASSVKGSNYGYTF. The CDR3 bases are TGTGCCAGCAGTGTAAAAGGTTCGAACTATGGCTACACCTTC.

V usage is TRBV20-1 and J usage is TRBJ2-1; D uncertain. The CDR3 consists of 11 residues. Germline CDR1 reads DFQATT; CDR2 reads SNEGSKA (reference sequence). The V gene lost 3 bases and the J gene lost 9 bases, with 9 bases spanning the gap. The CDR3 region has the DNA TGCAGTGCTAGTACCGCGAGTGAGCAGTTCTTC. This gives the protein CSASTASEQFF.

This chain links TRBV6-5 with TRBJ1-2; TRBD1 agrees at 7 bases. The CDR3 has 11 amino acids. V lost 6 bases, J lost 9 bases, and 4 bases stayed unmatched. Germline V gene data show CDR1 as MNHEY and CDR2 as SVGAGI. The CDR3, as DNA: TGTGCCAGCAGCGGACAGGCAAGCTACACCTTC. Protein product: CASSGQASYTF.

This chain uses TRBV15 with TRBJ2-3; perhaps D is TRBD1 or TRBD2 (5 bases each). The CDR3 covers 13 residues. V shed 5 bases and J shed 4 bases, with 10 bases lying between them. CDR1 is LNHNV, CDR2 YYDKDF, per germline (reference sequence). CDR3 nucleotides: TGTGCCACCAGCGGTTTGGGGGCAGATACGCAGTATTTT. Translated: CATSGLGADTQYF.

This chain uses TRBV4-1 with TRBJ2-2, with 12 positions matching TRBD2. The germline gives CDR1 MGHRA, CDR2 YSYEKL. The CDR3 runs to 18 residues. V was pared by 1 base and J by 0 bases, with 3 bases of the junction left unmatched. The CDR3 sequence: CASSQGLAGAPNTGELFF. The CDR3 region has the DNA TGCGCCAGCAGCCAAGGACTAGCGGGGGCTCCGAACACCGGGGAGCTGTTTTTT.

On this clone: The same CDR3 arises from other DNA sequences in this sample as well. V gene TRBV9 combines with J gene TRBJ1-1, with D possibly being TRBD1 (5 bases). Trimming removed 0 bases at V and 0 bases at J, with 6 bases between. The germline V gene encodes CDR1 SGDLS and CDR2 YYNGEE. CDR3 length: 14 amino acids. Here the CDR3 reads CASSVAGMNTEAFF. The CDR3 DNA is TGTGCCAGCAGCGTAGCAGGGATGAACACTGAAGCTTTCTTT.

This sequence joins TRBV25-1 and TRBJ2-2, with no clear D. The CDR3 runs to 14 residues. Trimming took 5 bases from V and 2 from J, leaving 9 bases between them. Per germline, CDR1 MGHDK and CDR2 SYGVNS. The CDR3, as DNA: TGTGCCAGCAGTTACGGATTAAACACCGGGGAGCTGTTTTTT. This gives the protein CASSYGLNTGELFF.

This rearrangement joins TRBV11-2 to TRBJ2-3, with D unclear. The length of the CDR3 is 15 residues. V lost 5 bases and J 3 bases, leaving 15 bases between the germline ends. Germline V gene sequence: CDR1 SGHAT, CDR2 FQNNGV. CDR3 amino acids: CASSKDAGRTDTQYF. The CDR3 DNA reads as TGTGCCAGCAGCAAGGACGCTGGACGTACAGATACGCAGTATTTT.

With regard to this clone: The sample contains more than one DNA sequence encoding this CDR3. This chain links TRBV5-1 with TRBJ1-4, with D maybe TRBD1 (6 bases). V dropped 4 bases and J dropped 3 bases, with 10 bases sitting between them. Germline V gives CDR1 SGHRS, CDR2 YFSETQ. CDR3 length equals 14 residues. CDR3 nucleotides: TGCGCCAGCAGCCCGGGACAAGCTAATGAAAAACTGTTTTTT. It translates to CASSPGQANEKLFF.

The chain combines TRBV30 with TRBJ2-1; a weak D match, TRBD1 (5 bases). The length of the CDR3 is 13 residues. CDR1 GTSNPN and CDR2 SVGIG come from the germline V gene (reference sequence). V lost 5 bases and J 2 bases, leaving 10 bases between the germline ends. This CDR3 is CAWGAQTYNEQFF. DNA of the CDR3: TGTGCCTGGGGGGCTCAGACCTACAATGAGCAGTTCTTC.

CDR3 residues: CAWKGLAPEGETQYF. The CDR3 nucleotides read TGTGCCTGGAAGGGACTGGCCCCGGAGGGAGAGACCCAGTACTTC. The chain links TRBV30 to TRBJ2-5; maybe TRBD2 (6 bases). The V end was cut by 4 bases, the J end by 4 bases, with 19 bases between. The CDR3 sequence is 15 residues long. CDR1 is GTSNPN, CDR2 SVGIG, per germline (reference sequence).

A single count supports this clone. J is TRBJ2-7 and V is TRBV9, with D possibly matching TRBD2 (5 bases). Trimming cost V 4 bases and J 5 bases, with 16 bases left between them. The CDR3 sequence is 14 residues long. The germline CDR1 and CDR2 sequences are SGDLS and YYNGEE. The CDR3 region has the DNA TGTGCCAGCAGCCCCCGGACGGGGAATAACGAGCAGTACTTC. The encoded protein is CASSPRTGNNEQYF. The full variable domain, its missing parts supplied by reference TRBV9 and TRBJ2-7, is DSGVTQTPKHLITATGQRVTLRCSPRSGDLSVYWYQQSLDQGLQFLIQYYNGEERAKGNILERFSAQQFPDLHSELNLSSLELGDSALYFCASSPRTGNNEQYFGPGTRLTVT.

The V call is TRBV11-2, the J call TRBJ2-7, with a tentative D call TRBD1 (6 bases). Deletions cut 1 base from V and 6 bases from J, with 13 bases between. CDR3 length: 14 residues. Germline V CDR1 and CDR2: SGHAT, FQNNGV. The CDR3 DNA sequence: TGTGCCAGCAGCTTAGGCGGCCCAGGGGTCGAGCAGTACTTC. Protein sequence: CASSLGGPGVEQYF.

With respect to this clone: Distinct nucleotide sequences in the sample also encode this CDR3. The chain couples TRBV5-1 to TRBJ2-3, with 8 positions matching TRBD2. The length of the CDR3 is 16 residues. In germline, CDR1 is SGHRS, CDR2 YFSETQ. Unmatched junction bases numbered 7, after V lost 4 bases and J lost 0 bases. The CDR3 spells CASSPRLASSTDTQYF. For the CDR3, the DNA is TGCGCCAGCAGCCCCCGACTAGCGTCTAGCACAGATACGCAGTATTTT. Using reference TRBV5-1 and TRBJ2-3 for the parts outside the CDR3, the full variable domain is KAGVTQTPRYLIKTRGQQVTLSCSPISGHRSVSWYQQTPGQGLQFLFEYFSETQRNKGNFPGRFSGRQFSNSRSEMNVSTLELGDSALYLCASSPRLASSTDTQYFGPGTRLTVL.

The CDR3 loop reads CASSPTLMGRGYTF. The CDR3 coding sequence is TGTGCCAGCAGCCCGACGTTGATGGGCCGTGGCTACACCTTC. The chain employs TRBV5-6 and TRBJ1-2, with D unclear. Germline loops: CDR1 SGHDT, CDR2 YYEEEE. V was clipped by 4 bases and J by 7 bases, with 17 bases between them. The CDR3 runs 14 residues.

This clone showed up just once. Other nucleotide sequences from this sample produce the same CDR3. The chain recombines TRBV10-3 with TRBJ2-7; 12 bases are shared with TRBD1. V lost 0 bases, J lost 7 bases, and 7 bases stayed unmatched. The length of the CDR3 is 16 residues. CDR1 is ENHRY, CDR2 SYGVKD, per germline. Here the CDR3 DNA reads TGTGCCATCAGTGAGTCGGGGGGACAGGGGGCGAGTGAGCAGTACTTC. It codes for CAISESGGQGASEQYF.

The chain recombines TRBV29-1 with TRBJ2-7; 9 bases match TRBD2. With 7 bases clipped from V and 0 bases from J, the junction kept 4 bases outside the gene matches. This CDR3 is built from 13 residues. CDR1 and CDR2 (germline): SQVTM, ANQGSEA. As DNA, the CDR3 is TGCAGCGGCACTAGCGGGCACTCCTACGAGCAGTACTTC. Translating gives CSGTSGHSYEQYF.

The chain recombines TRBV18 with TRBJ2-7, with TRBD2 matching over 7 bases. The CDR3 spans 14 residues. V lost 4 bases and J lost 9; bases outside the gene matches: 12. Germline V lookup: CDR1 KGHSH, CDR2 LQKENI. CDR3 nucleotides: TGTGCCAGCTCACTCTCCGAGGGAGGGTCCGCGCAGTACTTC. Protein sequence: CASSLSEGGSAQYF.

The chain combines TRBV29-1 with TRBJ2-5, with D perhaps TRBD2 (5 bases). Germline values: CDR1 SQVTM, CDR2 ANQGSEA. This CDR3 region has 13 residues. Between the trimmed V and J ends, which lost 4 bases and 1 base, there was a span of 10 bases. In DNA, the CDR3 is TGCAGCGTTGTTAGAGGGAGCCAAGAGACCCAGTACTTC. The encoded protein is CSVVRGSQETQYF.

V is TRBV4-2 and J is TRBJ1-4; D may be TRBD1 (5 bases). Germline V gene sequence: CDR1 LGHNA, CDR2 YNFKEQ. The germline V and J ends were trimmed by 9 bases and 8 bases, with 19 bases remaining between them. This CDR3 spans 14 amino acids. The CDR3 DNA reads as TGTGCCAGTCGGGGGGTAGGGACGTACGAAAAACTGTTTTTT. Its protein is CASRGVGTYEKLFF.

The CDR3 DNA is TGTGCCAGCAGCCCTTCTTTGGAGAACACTGAAGCTTTCTTT. Translation: CASSPSLENTEAFF. The V gene is TRBV5-6, the J gene TRBJ1-1, with D unresolved. The CDR3 has 14 amino acids. Per the germline V gene, CDR1 is SGHDT and CDR2 is YYEEEE. With 4 bases removed from V and 1 base from J, the gap between germline ends came to 11 bases.

The V call is TRBV10-3, the J call TRBJ2-3; 7 bases match TRBD2. V was clipped by 8 bases and J by 2 bases; unmatched bases: 7. Germline lookup yields CDR1 ENHRY and CDR2 SYGVKD. This CDR3 has 14 residues. The CDR3 coding sequence is TGTGCCATCGGCGCTAGCGGATACACAGATACGCAGTATTTT. Translated, it gives CAIGASGYTDTQYF.

The chain joins TRBV12-5 to TRBJ1-1; D remains unclear. V gave up 7 bases and J gave up 6 bases, with 15 bases separating them. CDR1 and CDR2 (germline): LGHNT, FRNRAP. This CDR3 region has 13 residues. The CDR3 DNA follows: TGTGCTAGTGCTTGGCGGCTTTCAGCTGAAGCTTTCTTT. Translated, it gives CASAWRLSAEAFF. The entire variable domain, with the rest obtained from reference TRBV12-5 and TRBJ1-1, is as follows: DARVTQTPRHKVTEMGQEVTMRCQPILGHNTVFWYRQTMMQGLELLAYFRNRAPLDDSGMPKDRFSAEMPDATLATLKIQPSEPRDSAVYFCASAWRLSAEAFFGQGTRLTVV.

The chain links TRBV29-1 to TRBJ1-1; D remains ambiguous. In germline, CDR1 is SQVTM, CDR2 ANQGSEA. V was trimmed by 3 bases and J by 4 bases, leaving 9 bases between them. This CDR3 spans 12 amino acids. Here the CDR3 DNA reads TGCAGCGTTGACGGGGTAGGCACTGAAGCTTTCTTT. Translation: CSVDGVGTEAFF.

V is TRBV28 and J is TRBJ2-7; D may match TRBD1 or TRBD2 (5 bases each). The V end lost 5 bases, the J end lost 5 bases, and 19 bases lay between the germline ends. This CDR3 is 15 amino acids long. CDR1 and CDR2 (germline): MDHEN, SYDVKM. The CDR3 DNA reads as TGTGCCAGCAGTCCCTTCGGGACCCTATCGGACGAGCAGTACTTC. It is translated as CASSPFGTLSDEQYF.